Listed here is a single T cell receptor beta chain. Its target is not known. V was pared by 4 bases and J by 1 base, with 11 bases between. The CDR3 runs to 14 residues. The germline gives CDR1 SGHRS, CDR2 YFSETQ. Amplification of TCR alpha and beta CDR3 regions from RNA used iRepertoire nested multiplex PCR. TCRdb passed the multiplex PCR reads through MiXCR, listing each CDR3 protein once. This sample has around 140,000 distinct CDR3 sequences, with about 39% found just once. The data were taken from a study of glioma-infiltrating T cells. Study-level findings and limits: CDR3 overlap between tissue and blood was very small.

This clonotype originated in a human donor with low-grade glioma or glioblastoma, undergoing nonglioma brain surgery, or in good health (not recorded which). The material sequenced was glioma tissue, nonneoplastic brain tissue, or PBMCs (not recorded which). The chain couples TRBV5-1 to TRBJ1-1; D possibly corresponds to TRBD1 (6 bases). The CDR3 DNA reads TGCGCCAGCAGCGTACAGGGTGGGAACACTGAAGCTTTCTTT. Encoded protein: CASSVQGGNTEAFF.